This TCR beta chain was retrieved from a study of response to subunit inactivated influenza vaccine. TCRdb re-derived calls from the RT-PCR reads in MiXCR, one entry per CDR3 protein. Seen here are about 500,000 distinct CDR3 sequences, 16% observed once, and the top ten hold roughly 3%. The CDR3 consists of 14 residues. The germline V and J ends were trimmed by 6 bases and 4 bases, with 13 bases remaining between them. Per the germline V gene, CDR1 is SGHTA and CDR2 is FQGNSA. The chain uses TRBV7-2 and TRBJ1-5; D is ambiguous. The specimen comprised CD4+ T cells sorted from PBMCs, sampled 23 months after vaccination. The clonotype originates from a man aged 50 to 69 who received an inactivated influenza vaccine. CDR3 loop: CASSSGSTNQPQHF. The CDR3 DNA reads TGTGCCAGCAGTTCCGGGTCCACTAATCAGCCCCAGCATTTT.